The 9 T cell receptor beta chains listed next were all sequenced from one sample in a study of blood T cell repertoires in COVID-19. Clones were read by immunoSEQ multiplex PCR, and TCRdb kept only the in-frame ones, dropping some. The sample has roughly 23,000 clones, 90% seen once; the top ten hold about 2.5%. The source material was peripheral blood. These receptors were taken from a man in his 70s with acute or convalescent COVID-19.

This clone was recorded once. The CDR3 loop is CASSLGGVTGNTIYF. The CDR3 nucleotides are TGTGCCAGCAGCCTCGGAGGGGTCACCGGAAACACCATATATTTT. V and J are TRBV3-1 (or the pseudogene TRBV3-2) and TRBJ1-3, with D possibly being TRBD1 (5 bases). Germline V gene sequence: CDR1 LGHDT, CDR2 YNNKEL (reference sequence). Trimming cost V 4 bases and J 4 bases, with 14 bases left between them. The CDR3 has 15 residues.

CDR3 sequence reads: CASKLQGLSTDTQYF. For the CDR3, the DNA is TGCGCCAGCAAACTACAGGGGTTAAGCACAGATACGCAGTATTTT. The chain uses TRBV5-1 and TRBJ2-3; the match to TRBD1 covers 7 bases. The CDR3 consists of 15 residues. The V segment lost 6 bases and the J segment 0 bases; nucleotides outside the gene matches: 7. Per the germline V gene, CDR1 is SGHRS and CDR2 is YFSETQ.

This chain uses TRBV10-1 with TRBJ2-1; 10 nucleotides align to TRBD2. The CDR3 runs 15 residues. Looked up from germline, CDR1 is WNHNN and CDR2 is SYGVQD (reference sequence). Trimming removed 3 bases from V and 15 bases from J; junction bases left unmatched: 14. CDR3 residues: CASSEGAGGPSKPFF. CDR3 DNA sequence: TGCGCCAGCAGTGAAGGAGCGGGAGGGCCTTCAAAGCCGTTCTTC.

V gene TRBV28 combines with J gene TRBJ1-6, with a possible D match to TRBD1 (5 bases). The V gene lost 3 bases and the J gene lost 9 bases, with 15 bases spanning the gap. This CDR3 contains 15 residues. Looked up from germline, CDR1 is MDHEN and CDR2 is SYDVKM. The CDR3 protein is CASSFLGADTSPLHF. The CDR3 DNA reads TGTGCCAGCAGTTTTTTAGGGGCAGATACTTCACCCCTCCACTTT.

This chain links TRBV7-2 with TRBJ1-6; D gene uncertain. Germline CDR1 reads SGHTA; CDR2 reads FQGNSA. The germline V and J ends were trimmed by 1 base and 2 bases, with 12 bases remaining between them. The CDR3 totals 17 residues. In DNA, the CDR3 is TGTGCCAGCAGCTTAGAAGGCCGGGGAACCTATAATTCACCCCTCCACTTT. It specifies CASSLEGRGTYNSPLHF.

This clone was counted a single time. This specimen includes other DNA sequences encoding the same CDR3. The V gene is TRBV18, the J gene TRBJ1-1; 9 nucleotides line up with TRBD1. The CDR3 runs 13 residues. The V gene end was trimmed by 6 bases and the J gene end by 7 bases; junction bases not matched to a gene: 6. Germline loops: CDR1 KGHSH, CDR2 LQKENI. The CDR3 loop reads CASSPRQGDEAFF. The CDR3 DNA is TGTGCCAGCTCGCCAAGACAGGGGGATGAAGCTTTCTTT.

This sequence joins TRBV5-6 and TRBJ2-2; D gene unclear. The CDR3 is made up of 13 amino acids. Germline V gives CDR1 SGHDT, CDR2 YYEEEE. Trimming shortened V by 0 bases and J by 2 bases, and 2 bases separated the two germline ends. The CDR3 sequence: CASSLANTGELFF. The CDR3 DNA is TGTGCCAGCAGCTTGGCAAACACCGGGGAGCTGTTTTTT.

The rearrangement joins TRBV4-2 to TRBJ2-2, with D maybe TRBD2 (6 bases). Trimming cost V 7 bases and J 4 bases, with 16 bases left between them. Germline V CDR1 and CDR2: LGHNA, YNFKEQ. The CDR3 totals 15 residues. The CDR3 DNA is TGTGCCAGCAATCGGGAGCCCACGATCACCGGGGAGCTGTTTTTT. Protein sequence: CASNREPTITGELFF.

The chain employs TRBV6-5 and TRBJ2-7, with 7 bases aligning to TRBD1. Germline V gene sequence: CDR1 MNHEY, CDR2 SVGAGI. The CDR3 contains 15 residues. V lost 0 bases, J lost 2 bases, and 4 bases stayed unmatched. Written as DNA, the CDR3 is TGTGCCAGCAGTTACTCTACAGGGGCAACCTACGAGCAGTACTTC. Translated: CASSYSTGATYEQYF.